This is a list of T cell receptor beta chains from one sample in a study of OX40 agonist ivuxolimab in advanced cancers. Here immunoSEQ multiplex PCR was the method, and the copy in TCRdb shows in-frame clones only, minus some. Of approximately 75,000 clones listed, 90% are singletons. Sequencing was performed on CD4+ or CD8+ T cells sorted from blood, taken in a trial of the OX40 agonist ivuxolimab. The receptors shown here come from an adult with an advanced solid tumor such as melanoma, head and neck, liver or kidney cancer. Each CDR3 is given with its conserved first and last residue.

j_call: TRBJ2-3
v_call: TRBV19
cdr3_aa: CASTSRKGAGDTQYF

j_call: TRBJ2-1
v_call: TRBV19
cdr3_aa: CASSIGVARSSYNEQFF

j_call: TRBJ2-3
v_call: TRBV9
cdr3_aa: CASSVELDRVRTDTQYF

j_call: TRBJ1-1
v_call: TRBV5-1
cdr3_aa: CASSWGTGVNTEAFF

j_call: TRBJ1-2
v_call: TRBV29-1
cdr3_aa: CSGNIPGQNYGYTF

j_call: TRBJ2-2
v_call: TRBV5-1
cdr3_aa: CASSFGGTNTGELFF

j_call: TRBJ2-3
v_call: TRBV5-1
cdr3_aa: CASSSSASTDTQYF

j_call: TRBJ2-5
v_call: TRBV9
cdr3_aa: CASSTLQETQYF

j_call: TRBJ2-5
v_call: TRBV28
cdr3_aa: CASSLNSGARTETQYF

j_call: TRBJ2-3
v_call: TRBV5-1
cdr3_aa: CASSFEDTQYF

j_call: TRBJ2-3
v_call: TRBV18
cdr3_aa: CASSPPASGGPEQYF

j_call: TRBJ1-5
v_call: TRBV9
cdr3_aa: CASSVGQSNQPQHF

j_call: TRBJ1-2
v_call: TRBV6-5
cdr3_aa: CASSYDVGPPYGYTF

j_call: TRBJ2-3
v_call: TRBV5-1
cdr3_aa: CASSLVLRDTDTQYF

j_call: TRBJ2-5
v_call: TRBV6-5
cdr3_aa: CASSYLGNQETQYF

j_call: TRBJ2-6
v_call: TRBV11-3
cdr3_aa: CASSLNGANVLTF

j_call: TRBJ2-7
v_call: TRBV7-2
cdr3_aa: CASSLGQGGNYEQYF

j_call: TRBJ2-3
v_call: TRBV5-1
cdr3_aa: CASSLVVTDTQYF

j_call: TRBJ1-1
v_call: TRBV18
cdr3_aa: CASSPLGSGDTEAFF

j_call: TRBJ2-3
v_call: TRBV5-8
cdr3_aa: CASSFGGWSTDTQYF

j_call: TRBJ1-1
v_call: TRBV30
cdr3_aa: CAWNDRNTEAFF

j_call: TRBJ1-1
v_call: TRBV7-2
cdr3_aa: CASSLGQGAYTEAFF

j_call: TRBJ1-5
v_call: TRBV18
cdr3_aa: CASSPMGENQPQHF

j_call: TRBJ2-2
v_call: TRBV5-1
cdr3_aa: CASSRDQNTGELFF

j_call: TRBJ1-1
v_call: TRBV18
cdr3_aa: CASSPLNRERGEAFF

j_call: TRBJ2-5
v_call: TRBV2
cdr3_aa: CASSEERVIETQYF

j_call: TRBJ2-3
v_call: TRBV4-2
cdr3_aa: CASSQDSGAAVSTDTQYF

j_call: TRBJ2-6
v_call: TRBV18
cdr3_aa: CASSPPTGSGANVLTF

j_call: TRBJ2-2
v_call: TRBV6-1
cdr3_aa: CASRETGTGELFF

j_call: TRBJ1-5
v_call: TRBV2
cdr3_aa: CASNERTGGQPQHF

j_call: TRBJ2-3
v_call: TRBV19
cdr3_aa: CASRTSGDTQYF

j_call: TRBJ2-1
v_call: TRBV7-9
cdr3_aa: CASSPGQAIYEQFF

j_call: TRBJ1-1
v_call: TRBV28
cdr3_aa: CASREQVNTEAFF

j_call: TRBJ2-7
v_call: TRBV6-6
cdr3_aa: CASSYRGPYEQYF

j_call: TRBJ1-1
v_call: TRBV7-8
cdr3_aa: CASSPTGGNMNTEAFF

j_call: TRBJ2-5
v_call: TRBV11-2
cdr3_aa: CASSLGGLAGGYETQYF

j_call: TRBJ1-4
v_call: TRBV6-5
cdr3_aa: CASSYSLTGGEKLFF

j_call: TRBJ2-1
v_call: TRBV7-2
cdr3_aa: CASSLAGDRAGFF

j_call: TRBJ2-3
v_call: TRBV4-3
cdr3_aa: CASSQTAGTRPTDTQYF

j_call: TRBJ2-1
v_call: TRBV19
cdr3_aa: CASSIRQGATYNEQFF

j_call: TRBJ2-2
v_call: TRBV19
cdr3_aa: CASSIDPPGGPSGELFF

j_call: TRBJ1-5
v_call: TRBV7-9
cdr3_aa: CASSLGGFNQPQHF

j_call: TRBJ2-7
v_call: TRBV18
cdr3_aa: CASRTSGYEQYF

j_call: TRBJ1-6
v_call: TRBV2
cdr3_aa: CASKVQINSPLHF

j_call: TRBJ2-1
v_call: TRBV30
cdr3_aa: CAWSRGETGIYNEQFF

j_call: TRBJ1-1
v_call: TRBV18
cdr3_aa: CASSSGQVGEAFF

j_call: TRBJ2-1
v_call: TRBV5-1
cdr3_aa: CASSLPGQGNEQFF

j_call: TRBJ2-7
v_call: TRBV27
cdr3_aa: CASSGPPRGYEQYF

j_call: TRBJ1-1
v_call: TRBV15
cdr3_aa: CATTRQGGMNTEAFF

j_call: TRBJ1-5
v_call: TRBV15
cdr3_aa: CATSSRDSMAQHF

j_call: TRBJ1-2
v_call: TRBV28
cdr3_aa: CASRQTGVSGGYTF

j_call: TRBJ1-6
v_call: TRBV6-6
cdr3_aa: CASSYSDRENSPLHF

j_call: TRBJ2-7
v_call: TRBV28
cdr3_aa: CASRPPGQGMHEQYF